This T cell receptor beta chain derives from a study of shared clonotypes between healthy human individuals. This clone was detected only once. Generated by immunoSEQ multiplex PCR, the TCRdb table keeps only in-frame clones and is missing some. The sample yields some 2.1 million clones, over 85% seen once. The TCR originated in a man aged 18 to 35 in good health. Sequenced material: naive CD4+ T cells sorted from blood. Subset: CD45RA+ positively selected.

The chain's CDR3 is CASSTLTQSRGTRRTEAFF. CDR3 sequence (DNA): TGTGCCAGCAGCACCCTAACCCAAAGCCGCGGGACACGAAGGACTGAAGCTTTCTTT. The chain recombines TRBV7-9 with TRBJ1-1, with a possible D match to TRBD1 (6 bases). Germline values: CDR1 SEHNR, CDR2 FQNEAQ (reference sequence). The CDR3 length is 19 residues. V shed 5 bases and J shed 5 bases, with 30 bases lying between them. Drawing the rest from reference TRBV7-9 and TRBJ1-1, the complete variable domain is DTGVSQNPRHKITKRGQNVTFRCDPISEHNRLYWYRQTLGQGPEFLTYFQNEAQLEKSRLLSDRFSAERPKGSFSTLEIQRTEQGDSAMYLCASSTLTQSRGTRRTEAFFGQGTRLTVV.